These 20 T cell receptor beta chains share one sample of origin, sequenced in a study of shared clonotypes between healthy human individuals (dated by TCRdb to 2018 to 2020). Library prep was done by the immunoSEQ multiplex PCR assay. TCRdb mirrors the immuneACCESS table, restricted to in-frame sequences. Some clones are absent from its copies; in checked studies, under half trace to an unresolved V gene, and the reason for the others is unknown. For this sample there are more than 2 million clones; 95% appear just once. The ten most abundant clones make up 0.1% to 0.15% of the sample. Sequenced input: naive CD4+ T cells sorted from blood. The sample's cell subset or site label, in plain terms: CD45RA+ positively selected. The receptors originated from a man between 18 and 35 years old in good health.

The sample holds one count of this clone. V is TRBV10-3 and J is TRBJ2-2; the D gene is possibly TRBD1 (6 bases). Germline lookup yields CDR1 ENHRY and CDR2 SYGVKD. The CDR3 consists of 15 residues. Trimming cost V 11 bases and J 3 bases, with 19 bases left between them. The DNA for the CDR3 is TGTGCCGTAAGACAGGAGTTGAGGGACACCGGGGAGCTGTTTTTT. Translated: CAVRQELRDTGELFF.

This clone was found once. This chain connects TRBV9 to TRBJ2-2, with no clear D. The CDR3 has 16 residues. V was clipped by 0 bases and J by 4 bases, with 13 bases between them. Looked up from germline, CDR1 is SGDLS and CDR2 is YYNGEE. The CDR3 region has the DNA TGTGCCAGCAGCGTAGCTGGCAACAGCTTCACCGGGGAGCTGTTTTTT. Encoded protein: CASSVAGNSFTGELFF. The full variable domain, with the rest looked up from reference TRBV9 and TRBJ2-2, is DSGVTQTPKHLITATGQRVTLRCSPRSGDLSVYWYQQSLDQGLQFLIQYYNGEERAKGNILERFSAQQFPDLHSELNLSSLELGDSALYFCASSVAGNSFTGELFFGEGSRLTVL.

The chain uses TRBV11-2 and TRBJ2-3; D gene uncertain. The CDR3 is made up of 16 amino acids. Trimming pared 2 bases from V and 0 bases from J, leaving 12 bases between. Germline assignment: CDR1 SGHAT and CDR2 FQNNGV. DNA of the CDR3: TGTGCCAGCAGCTTAAATGGTGGCACTAGCACAGATACGCAGTATTTT. Protein product: CASSLNGGTSTDTQYF.

The chain employs TRBV10-1 and TRBJ2-3; D is ambiguous. In germline, CDR1 is WNHNN, CDR2 SYGVQD (reference sequence). The ends were cut back, 3 bases at V and 2 bases at J, with 12 bases in the middle. This CDR3 is 15 amino acids long. The chain's CDR3 is CASSDRRDHTDTQYF. The CDR3, as DNA: TGCGCCAGCAGTGATCGACGCGACCACACAGATACGCAGTATTTT.

In this sample, this clone turned up once. V is TRBV18 and J is TRBJ2-1, with no clear D. The CDR3 spans 15 residues. V lost 3 bases, J lost 0 bases, and 9 bases lay in between. Germline V gene sequence: CDR1 KGHSH, CDR2 LQKENI. DNA for the CDR3: TGTGCCAGCTCACCTGCTGCGAGCTCCTACAATGAGCAGTTCTTC. It specifies CASSPAASSYNEQFF.

The chain joins TRBV9 to TRBJ2-7; TRBD1 aligns across 10 bases. V gave up 0 bases and J gave up 6 bases; unmatched junction bases: 6. From germline, CDR1 is SGDLS and CDR2 YYNGEE. This CDR3 has 15 amino acids. CDR3 DNA sequence: TGTGCCAGCAGCGTAGCCCCCGACAGGGGGCTCGAGCAGTACTTC. It translates to CASSVAPDRGLEQYF.

V is TRBV2 and J is TRBJ2-5; 8 bases fit TRBD2. The CDR3 loop spans 16 amino acids. Trimming at V came to 6 bases and at J to 2 bases, leaving 11 bases not matched to a gene. Germline V gene data show CDR1 as SNHLY and CDR2 as FYNNEI. CDR3 in DNA: TGTGCCAGCAGCTACGGACTAGCTCTCGATCAAGAGACCCAGTACTTC. It specifies CASSYGLALDQETQYF.

The V gene is TRBV18, the J gene TRBJ2-7; 11 nucleotides align to TRBD2. V gave up 4 bases and J gave up 1 base; unmatched junction bases: 3. The CDR3 is 15 amino acids. From germline, CDR1 is KGHSH and CDR2 LQKENI. CDR3 coding DNA: TGTGCCAGCTCACAGACTAGCGGGAATTCCTACGAGCAGTACTTC. Its protein is CASSQTSGNSYEQYF.

The rearrangement uses TRBV5-5 and TRBJ1-6; D perhaps matches TRBD1 (5 bases). Trimming pared 5 bases from V and 7 bases from J, leaving 10 bases between. CDR1 and CDR2 from the germline V gene are SGHKS and YYEKEE (reference sequence). The CDR3 is 13 residues long. In DNA, the CDR3 is TGTGCCAGCAGGTTCGACAGAAATTCACCCCTCCACTTT. It encodes CASRFDRNSPLHF.

This sequence joins TRBV6-6 and TRBJ2-2; D is perhaps TRBD2 (5 bases). Germline V gene sequence: CDR1 MNHNY, CDR2 SVGAGI (reference sequence). The CDR3 is made up of 16 amino acids. The V gene lost 3 bases and the J gene lost 0 bases, with 11 bases spanning the gap. The CDR3 bases are TGTGCCAGCAGTTATATCGGAGGAGCGAACACCGGGGAGCTGTTTTTT. Amino acid sequence: CASSYIGGANTGELFF.

The chain combines TRBV18 with TRBJ2-7; 9 nucleotides agree with TRBD1. The trim removed 4 bases at V and 5 bases at J, leaving 6 bases unmatched. The CDR3 consists of 14 residues. Germline CDR1 KGHSH, CDR2 LQKENI. As DNA, the CDR3 is TGTGCCAGCTCACGAACAGGGGGCGACCACGAGCAGTACTTC. Its translation is CASSRTGGDHEQYF. The full variable domain, its missing parts supplied by reference TRBV18 and TRBJ2-7, is NAGVMQNPRHLVRRRGQEARLRCSPMKGHSHVYWYRQLPEEGLKFMVYLQKENIIDESGMPKERFSAEFPKEGPSILRIQQVVRGDSAAYFCASSRTGGDHEQYFGPGTRLTVT.

The rearrangement links TRBV2 to TRBJ2-7; D might be TRBD1 (7 bases). The CDR3 contains 13 residues. Germline CDR1 SNHLY, CDR2 FYNNEI. V lost 11 bases to trimming and J lost 2 bases, with 16 bases between them. The DNA for the CDR3 is TGTGCCGTTGATCCAGGGGGGACCTACGAGCAGTACTTC. This codes for CAVDPGGTYEQYF.

This rearrangement joins TRBV9 to TRBJ2-3; maybe TRBD2 (5 bases). Trimming pared 3 bases from V and 6 bases from J, leaving 14 bases between. CDR3 size: 14 residues. Germline V lookup: CDR1 SGDLS, CDR2 YYNGEE. The DNA of the CDR3 is TGTGCCAGCAGCGGGTCGGACTGGACGGATACGCAGTATTTT. Its protein is CASSGSDWTDTQYF.

V is TRBV5-6 and J is TRBJ2-6; the match to TRBD1 covers 11 bases. In germline, CDR1 is SGHDT, CDR2 YYEEEE. Unmatched junction bases numbered 5, after V lost 1 base and J lost 2 bases. The CDR3 totals 18 residues. The CDR3 sequence is CASSLRQDRGPGANVLTF. CDR3 nucleotide sequence: TGTGCCAGCAGCTTGCGTCAGGACAGGGGGCCTGGGGCCAACGTCCTGACTTTC.

To note about this clone: In this CDR3 the conserved last residue, phenylalanine or tryptophan, is missing, so a read error is likely. The DNA is omitted, as the CDR3 cannot be located on it reliably, and the CDR3 follows TCRdb's listing. This chain uses TRBV6-7 with TRBJ2-3; no check of the table's D call, TRBD1, against the DNA was made. TRBV6-7 qualifies as an ORF whose function is uncertain. The length of the CDR3 is 10 amino acids, counting both ends. The CDR3 is CASSYPGRWA.

Concerning this clone: Other nucleotide sequences from this sample produce the same CDR3. The chain is built from TRBV28 and TRBJ1-2, with no clear D. The CDR3 contains 12 residues. V was clipped by 5 bases and J by 4 bases, with 8 bases between them. Germline values: CDR1 MDHEN, CDR2 SYDVKM. CDR3 region: CASSPSSYGYTF. The CDR3 region has the DNA TGTGCCAGCAGTCCCAGTTCCTATGGCTACACCTTC.

This clone was counted once. V is TRBV5-1 and J is TRBJ2-2, with 8 bases that match TRBD1. The CDR3 sequence is 14 residues long. Germline CDR1 and CDR2: SGHRS and YFSETQ. The trim removed 4 bases at V and 5 bases at J, leaving 4 bases unmatched. CDR3 sequence reads: CASSGQGWTGELFF. Here the CDR3 DNA reads TGCGCCAGCAGCGGACAGGGATGGACCGGGGAGCTGTTTTTT.

The chain joins TRBV4-1 to TRBJ2-6; D may correspond to TRBD1 or TRBD2 (5 bases each). Between the trimmed V and J ends, which lost 0 bases and 1 base, there was a span of 19 bases. The CDR3 extends over 20 amino acids. CDR1 is MGHRA and CDR2 is YSYEKL in the germline V gene. CDR3 nucleotides: TGCGCCAGCAGCCAAGATAGAAAGAGGGACGGCCCGTCTGGGGCCAACGTCCTGACTTTC. The encoded protein is CASSQDRKRDGPSGANVLTF.

The chain links TRBV25-1 to TRBJ1-6; D perhaps matches TRBD1 (5 bases). Germline lookup yields CDR1 MGHDK and CDR2 SYGVNS. Trimming cost V 7 bases and J 8 bases, with 21 bases left between them. The CDR3 runs to 16 residues. The CDR3 DNA sequence: TGTGCCAGCACCTCTCGGGGCCCGATACATTATTCACCCCTCCACTTT. As protein: CASTSRGPIHYSPLHF.

This chain links TRBV7-9 with TRBJ2-7; D is perhaps TRBD1 (6 bases). From germline, CDR1 is SEHNR and CDR2 FQNEAQ (reference sequence). This CDR3 spans 14 amino acids. With 5 bases removed from V and 3 bases from J, the gap between germline ends came to 14 bases. CDR3 DNA sequence: TGTGCCAGCAGCCCTGCTACAGGGAACTACGAGCAGTACTTC. Its translation: CASSPATGNYEQYF.